This T cell receptor (beta chain) was captured by sequencing in a study of spatial heterogeneity in lung cancer. Study-wide context: For the average unique TCR and UMI combination, more than 9.5 occurrences appeared in raw reads.

Every molecule of TCR cDNA had its own unique molecular identifier. Each CDR3 protein gets one entry after TCRdb re-called the 5' RACE reads with MiXCR. The sample comprises about 13,000 distinct CDR3 sequences, roughly 5% of which are singletons, and less than 45% rests with the top ten. Germline CDR1 SGDLS, CDR2 YYNGEE. V was clipped by 4 bases and J by 9 bases, with 20 bases between them. The CDR3 totals 15 residues. Time point of the sample: sample taken at primary tumor resection. From tumor, nontumor lung or frozen PBMC, whole RNA was taken unsorted for sequencing. The donor population consisted of approximately 79 patients with untreated, early-stage non-small cell lung cancer. This clonotype was picked up many times. With the library built for alpha chains, this beta chain is off target and its frequency is not meaningful.

Here the sequenced sample was lung tumor tissue, taken at surgery. This rearrangement joins TRBV9 to TRBJ2-1, with D uncertain. This TCR was sampled from a human donor with early-stage non-small cell lung cancer. CDR3 nucleotide sequence: TGTGCCAGCAGCCCGACGAGACACATCCCCAGTGAGCAGTTCTTC. This gives the protein CASSPTRHIPSEQFF.